These 24 T cell receptor beta chains share one sample of origin, sequenced in a study of T cell repertoires in cytomegalovirus infection. TCRdb used MiXCR to reprocess the reads, holding one entry per CDR3 protein. The table lists about 140,000 distinct CDR3 sequences, approximately 5.9% of them singletons. Sequencing used PBMCs. The receptors were sampled from a human donor in good health (CMV status not recorded). Some clones in this sample may be carry-over from other donors' samples.

This clonotype was observed at least ten times. The chain uses TRBV7-2 and TRBJ1-1; no definite D call. Trimming removed 2 bases at V and 2 bases at J, with 9 bases between. The CDR3 has 14 amino acids. Germline values: CDR1 SGHTA, CDR2 FQGNSA. The DNA for the CDR3 is TGTGCCAGCAGCTTAAGATCAGTCAACACTGAAGCTTTCTTT. Amino acids: CASSLRSVNTEAFF.

This clonotype appeared many times. The J gene is TRBJ2-5, the V gene TRBV7-2; D not certain. The V end lost 6 bases, the J end lost 3 bases, and 11 bases lay between the germline ends. The CDR3 runs 13 residues. CDR1 SGHTA and CDR2 FQGNSA come from the germline V gene. CDR3 in amino acids: CASRQASKETQYF. The CDR3 nucleotides read TGTGCCAGCAGACAAGCGAGCAAAGAGACCCAGTACTTC.

The rearrangement joins TRBV2 to TRBJ2-1, with TRBD2 identical over 7 bases. Germline V gene sequence: CDR1 SNHLY, CDR2 FYNNEI. The CDR3 loop spans 13 amino acids. J lost 12 bases, V lost 7 bases, and 12 bases had no gene match. In DNA form, the CDR3 reads TGTGCCAGCACTCGGTGGACGGGAGGAGGGCAGTTCTTC. Residues: CASTRWTGGGQFF.

This clonotype was observed many times. The gene calls are TRBV20-1 and TRBJ1-4; unclear D gene. This CDR3 is 16 amino acids long. V was trimmed by 0 bases and J by 3 bases, leaving 14 bases between them. The germline CDR1 and CDR2 sequences are DFQATT and SNEGSKA (reference sequence). Here the CDR3 DNA reads TGCAGTGCTAGAGATTGGGATCAGCGTGCTAATGAAAAACTGTTTTTT. It encodes CSARDWDQRANEKLFF.

J is TRBJ1-5 and V is TRBV19; D gene uncertain. In germline, CDR1 is LNHDA, CDR2 SQIVND (reference sequence). Trimming cost V 1 base and J 2 bases, with 15 bases left between them. CDR3 length: 17 amino acids. The CDR3 nucleotides are TGTGCCAGTAGTATAGTACCGACAACTCCTCGCAATCAGCCCCAGCATTTT. The encoded protein is CASSIVPTTPRNQPQHF.

The table lists this clonotype with many counts. This chain links TRBV29-1 with TRBJ1-1, with D maybe TRBD1 (6 bases). V was clipped by 6 bases and J by 2 bases, with 13 bases between them. CDR1 and CDR2 from the germline V gene are SQVTM and ANQGSEA. This CDR3 region has 13 residues. The CDR3 DNA follows: TGCAGCGTGAAGACGGGACACAACACTGAAGCTTTCTTT. Translated, it gives CSVKTGHNTEAFF.

This clonotype was observed at least ten times. The V call is TRBV12-3 or TRBV12-4, the J call TRBJ1-6; D might be TRBD1 (5 bases). This CDR3 has 15 amino acids. Trimming left V 2 bases short and J 3 bases short, with 8 bases between. Written as DNA, the CDR3 is TGTGCCAGCAGTTTAAGGGGAGACTATAATTCACCCCTCCACTTT. This gives the protein CASSLRGDYNSPLHF.

The CDR3 is CAIETGQGTHEQYF. In DNA, the CDR3 is TGTGCCATTGAGACGGGACAGGGGACCCACGAGCAGTACTTC. This rearrangement joins TRBV28 to TRBJ2-7; TRBD1 agrees at 10 bases. Germline V CDR1 and CDR2: MDHEN, SYDVKM. Unmatched junction bases numbered 11, after V lost 10 bases and J lost 5 bases. The CDR3 extends over 14 amino acids. Complete variable domain (other parts from reference TRBV28 and TRBJ2-7): DVKVTQSSRYLVKRTGEKVFLECVQDMDHENMFWYRQDPGLGLRLIYFSYDVKMKEKGDIPEGYSVSREKKERFSLILESASTNQTSMYLCAIETGQGTHEQYFGPGTRLTVT.

The table lists this clonotype with a few counts. V is TRBV7-6 and J is TRBJ1-2; tentative D call: TRBD1 (5 bases). Trimming took 5 bases from V and 4 from J, leaving 14 bases between them. The V gene's germline CDR1 is SGHVS and CDR2 FNYEAQ. The CDR3 runs to 14 residues. The DNA of the CDR3 is TGTGCCAGCAGCCTTCTCCAGGGAGGCTATGGCTACACCTTC. Its translation is CASSLLQGGYGYTF.

The CDR3 reads CSVVAPTYEQYF. CDR3 DNA: TGCAGCGTTGTGGCCCCTACCTACGAGCAGTACTTC. The V and J genes are TRBV29-1 and TRBJ2-7; no definite D call. The germline gives CDR1 SQVTM, CDR2 ANQGSEA. The CDR3 spans 12 residues. V shed 4 bases and J shed 2 bases, with 9 bases lying between them.

This clonotype was seen repeatedly, ten times or more. J is TRBJ2-3 and V is TRBV5-1; TRBD1 might be the D (6 bases). The CDR3 extends over 18 amino acids. V was clipped by 1 base and J by 0 bases, with 18 bases between them. CDR1 is SGHRS and CDR2 is YFSETQ in the germline V gene. The CDR3 region is CASSLYPLGDTSTDTQYF. CDR3 DNA sequence: TGCGCCAGCAGCTTGTACCCCTTGGGGGACACAAGCACAGATACGCAGTATTTT. Looking up the rest from reference TRBV5-1 and TRBJ2-3 gives the full variable domain: KAGVTQTPRYLIKTRGQQVTLSCSPISGHRSVSWYQQTPGQGLQFLFEYFSETQRNKGNFPGRFSGRQFSNSRSEMNVSTLELGDSALYLCASSLYPLGDTSTDTQYFGPGTRLTVL.

This clonotype came up many times. The chain recombines TRBV12-3 or TRBV12-4 with TRBJ1-1; D unclear. V was trimmed by 6 bases and J by 6 bases, leaving 14 bases between them. The CDR3 runs 13 residues. Written as DNA, the CDR3 is TGTGCCAGCAGGGCTGCATCGGCCCCTGAAGCTTTCTTT. This translates into CASRAASAPEAFF.

This clonotype has a handful of counts. The rearrangement uses TRBV11-2 and TRBJ2-2; D perhaps matches TRBD2 (5 bases). V was cut by 5 bases and J by 4 bases, with 20 bases left in between. The CDR3 loop spans 17 amino acids. Germline values: CDR1 SGHAT, CDR2 FQNNGV. CDR3: CASSPTFSGILTGELFF. The CDR3 DNA reads as TGTGCCAGCAGCCCTACCTTCTCCGGGATTCTCACCGGGGAGCTGTTTTTT.

This clonotype was seen repeatedly, ten times or more. V is TRBV15 and J is TRBJ2-1; D gene ambiguous. CDR3 length equals 12 residues. Germline CDR1 and CDR2: LNHNV and YYDKDF (reference sequence). V gave up 3 bases and J gave up 10 bases, with 10 bases separating them. The CDR3 region is CATSSLLDEQFF. The CDR3 DNA sequence: TGTGCCACCAGCAGCCTACTGGACGAGCAGTTCTTC.

This clonotype was picked up many times. The V call is TRBV20-1, the J call TRBJ1-5; D not resolved. Trimming removed 0 bases from V and 7 bases from J, with 16 bases in between. The CDR3 is 15 residues long. The V gene's germline CDR1 is DFQATT and CDR2 SNEGSKA (reference sequence). The CDR3 nucleotides read TGCAGTGCTAGAGATACCGGCCAGGTAGGCCAGCCCCAGCATTTT. It is translated as CSARDTGQVGQPQHF.

This clonotype has just a few counts. The V and J genes are TRBV20-1 and TRBJ1-3; TRBD1 agrees at 9 bases. CDR3 length: 14 amino acids. Looked up from germline, CDR1 is DFQATT and CDR2 is SNEGSKA (reference sequence). Trimming cost V 5 bases and J 10 bases; bases outside gene matches: 12. The CDR3 bases are TGCAGTGCTTCTCGGACAGGGGAGCCTGCGACCATATATTTT. Translated: CSASRTGEPATIYF.

This clonotype turned up a few times. This chain uses TRBV11-2 with TRBJ2-4, with 10 bases fitting TRBD2. This CDR3 spans 15 amino acids. The trim removed 6 bases at V and 8 bases at J, leaving 10 bases unmatched. Looked up from germline, CDR1 is SGHAT and CDR2 is FQNNGV. CDR3 coding DNA: TGTGCCAGCAGTTCGACCCCCGGGACTAGCGACATTCAGTACTTC. Its protein is CASSSTPGTSDIQYF.

This clonotype was counted many times. V is TRBV7-9 and J is TRBJ2-4; the D call may be TRBD1 or TRBD2 (5 bases each). The CDR3 is 15 amino acids. Germline V gives CDR1 SEHNR, CDR2 FQNEAQ (reference sequence). V was pared by 4 bases and J by 5 bases, with 15 bases between. The CDR3, as DNA: TGTGCCAGCAGCTCCGGGACGAAGGAGGAAAACATTCAGTACTTC. This codes for CASSSGTKEENIQYF.

This clonotype has at least ten counts. V is TRBV3-1 and J is TRBJ1-5; no definite D call. This CDR3 contains 14 residues. Germline V lookup: CDR1 LGHDT, CDR2 YNNKEL (reference sequence). Trimming took 10 bases from V and 0 from J, leaving 13 bases between them. This CDR3 reads CATWAPFSNQPQHF. CDR3 nucleotide sequence: TGTGCCACTTGGGCGCCTTTTAGCAATCAGCCCCAGCATTTT.

The chain couples TRBV6-8 to TRBJ1-2; D is possibly TRBD1 (5 bases). Germline CDR1 MNHGY, CDR2 SAAAGT. V was cut by 1 base and J by 6 bases, with 12 bases left in between. The CDR3 is made up of 14 amino acids. The CDR3 nucleotides are TGTGCCAGCAGTTACTGGGGGGTCGGACATGGCTACACCTTC. It translates to CASSYWGVGHGYTF.

In this sample, this clonotype turned up a few times. The chain is built from TRBV3-1 and TRBJ1-2; 12 nucleotides agree with TRBD1. Germline trimming cut 0 bases from V and 6 bases from J; bases unmatched to any gene: 2. The CDR3 sequence is 15 residues long. Germline V CDR1 and CDR2: LGHDT, YNNKEL (reference sequence). The CDR3 coding sequence is TGTGCCAGCAGCCAAGATGGGACAGGGGGCAATGGCTACACCTTC. This gives the protein CASSQDGTGGNGYTF.

In its sample, this clonotype was seen many times. The junction departs from germline at one end; a sequencing error may be responsible. This chain links TRBV7-7 with TRBJ2-5; unclear D gene. In germline, CDR1 is SSHAT, CDR2 FNYEAQ (reference sequence). The CDR3 is made up of 16 amino acids. CDR3 DNA sequence: TGTGCTAGCAGCTTAGGGCCGTCGAAGCCGAGTGAGACCCAGTACTTC. The encoded protein is CASSLGPSKPSETQYF.

Many counts were recorded for this clonotype. The CDR3 nucleotides read TGTGCCAGCAGCTTCGTAGATAACATTAACGGCTACACCTTC. Protein: CASSFVDNINGYTF. The chain links TRBV7-2 to TRBJ1-2; D not certain. From germline, CDR1 is SGHTA and CDR2 FQGNSA. There are 14 residues in the CDR3. V dropped 3 bases and J dropped 8 bases, with 16 bases sitting between them.

The chain is built from TRBV10-3 and TRBJ1-2, with 11 positions matching TRBD1. Losses at the gene ends were 6 bases for V and 6 bases for J; bases not matched to a gene: 9. The CDR3 is 15 amino acids. The V gene's germline CDR1 is ENHRY and CDR2 SYGVKD. As DNA, the CDR3 is TGTGCCATCAGGCTCACCGGGACAGGGGGGGATGGCTACACCTTC. As protein: CAIRLTGTGGDGYTF.